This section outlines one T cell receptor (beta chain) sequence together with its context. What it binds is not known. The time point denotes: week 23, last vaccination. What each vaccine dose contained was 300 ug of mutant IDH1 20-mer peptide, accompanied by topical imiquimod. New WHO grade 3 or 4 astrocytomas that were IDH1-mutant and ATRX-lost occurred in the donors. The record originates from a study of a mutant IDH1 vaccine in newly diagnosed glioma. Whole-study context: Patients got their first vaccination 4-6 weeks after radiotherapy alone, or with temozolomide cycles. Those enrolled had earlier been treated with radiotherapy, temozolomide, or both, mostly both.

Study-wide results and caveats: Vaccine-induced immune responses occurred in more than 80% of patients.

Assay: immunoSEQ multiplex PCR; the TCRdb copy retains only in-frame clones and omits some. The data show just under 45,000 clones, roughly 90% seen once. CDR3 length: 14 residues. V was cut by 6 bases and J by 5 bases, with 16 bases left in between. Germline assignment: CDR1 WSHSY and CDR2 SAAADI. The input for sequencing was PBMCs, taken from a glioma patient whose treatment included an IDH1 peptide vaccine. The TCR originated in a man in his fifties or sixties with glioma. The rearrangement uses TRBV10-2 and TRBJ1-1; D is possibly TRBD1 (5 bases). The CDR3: CASSPLGGKTEAFF. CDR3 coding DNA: TGCGCCAGCAGCCCGCTGGGGGGAAAGACTGAAGCTTTCTTT.